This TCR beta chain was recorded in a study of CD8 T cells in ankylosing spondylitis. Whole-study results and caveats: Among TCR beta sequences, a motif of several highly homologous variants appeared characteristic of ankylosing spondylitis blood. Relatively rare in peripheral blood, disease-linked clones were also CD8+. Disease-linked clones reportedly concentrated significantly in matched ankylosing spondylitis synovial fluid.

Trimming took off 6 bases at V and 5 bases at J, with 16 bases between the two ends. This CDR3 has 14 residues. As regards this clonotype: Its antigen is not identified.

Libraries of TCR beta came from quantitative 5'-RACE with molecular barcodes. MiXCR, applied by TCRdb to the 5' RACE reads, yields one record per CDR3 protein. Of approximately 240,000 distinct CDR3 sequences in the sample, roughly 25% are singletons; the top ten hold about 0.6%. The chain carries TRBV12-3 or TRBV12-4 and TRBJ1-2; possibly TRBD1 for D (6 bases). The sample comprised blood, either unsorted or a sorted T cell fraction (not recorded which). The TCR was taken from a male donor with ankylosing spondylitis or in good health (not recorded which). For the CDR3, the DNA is TGTGCCAGCAGGGGTGGGGGGCGAAATTATGGCTACACCTTC. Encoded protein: CASRGGGRNYGYTF.